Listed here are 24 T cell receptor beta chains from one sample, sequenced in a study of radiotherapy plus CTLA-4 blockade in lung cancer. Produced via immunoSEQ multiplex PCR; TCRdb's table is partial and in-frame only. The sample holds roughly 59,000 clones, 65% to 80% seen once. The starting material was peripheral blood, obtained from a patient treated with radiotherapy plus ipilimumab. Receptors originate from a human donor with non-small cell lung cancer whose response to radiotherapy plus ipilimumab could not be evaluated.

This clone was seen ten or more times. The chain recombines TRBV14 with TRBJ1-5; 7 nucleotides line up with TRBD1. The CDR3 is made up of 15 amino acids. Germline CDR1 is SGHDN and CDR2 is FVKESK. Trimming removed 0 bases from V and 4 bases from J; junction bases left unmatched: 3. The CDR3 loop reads CASSQDRRGNQPQHF. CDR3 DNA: TGTGCCAGCAGCCAAGATCGCAGGGGGAATCAGCCCCAGCATTTT.

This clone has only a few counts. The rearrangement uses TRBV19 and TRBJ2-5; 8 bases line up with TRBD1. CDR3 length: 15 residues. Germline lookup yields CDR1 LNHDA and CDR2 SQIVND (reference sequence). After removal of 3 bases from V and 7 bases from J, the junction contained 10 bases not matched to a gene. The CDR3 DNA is TGTGCCAGTAGTATGGGACAGGCCCTTGGAGGGACCCAGTACTTC. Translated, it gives CASSMGQALGGTQYF.

For the CDR3, the DNA is TGTGCCAGCAGTCGGGGTGACAGGGGTAATTCACCCCTCCACTTT. Protein: CASSRGDRGNSPLHF. This sequence joins TRBV6-5 and TRBJ1-6; 8 nucleotides align to TRBD1. Germline V gene lookup returns CDR1 MNHEY and CDR2 SVGAGI. Trimming cost V 5 bases and J 6 bases; bases outside gene matches: 6. The CDR3 runs to 15 residues.

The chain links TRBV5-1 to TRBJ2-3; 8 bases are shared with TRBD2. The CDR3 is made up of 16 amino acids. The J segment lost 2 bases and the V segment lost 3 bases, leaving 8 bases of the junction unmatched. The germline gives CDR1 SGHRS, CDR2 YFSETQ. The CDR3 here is CASSYTGGTITDTQYF. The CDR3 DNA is TGCGCCAGCAGCTACACGGGGGGGACAATCACAGATACGCAGTATTTT.

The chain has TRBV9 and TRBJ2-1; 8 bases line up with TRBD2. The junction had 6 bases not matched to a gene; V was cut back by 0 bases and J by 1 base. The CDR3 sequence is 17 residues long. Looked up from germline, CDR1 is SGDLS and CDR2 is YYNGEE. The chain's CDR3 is CASSVEVAGKSYNEQFF. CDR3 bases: TGTGCCAGCAGCGTAGAGGTAGCGGGGAAGTCCTACAATGAGCAGTTCTTC.

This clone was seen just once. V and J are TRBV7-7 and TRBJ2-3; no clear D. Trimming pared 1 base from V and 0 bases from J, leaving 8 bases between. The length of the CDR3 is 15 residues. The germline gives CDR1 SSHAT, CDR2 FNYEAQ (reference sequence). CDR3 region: CASSLGLGSTDTQYF. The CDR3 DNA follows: TGTGCCAGCAGCTTAGGGCTAGGAAGCACAGATACGCAGTATTTT. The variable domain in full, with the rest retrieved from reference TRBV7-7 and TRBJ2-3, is GAGVSQSPRYKVTKRGQDVTLRCDPISSHATLYWYQQALGQGPEFLTYFNYEAQPDKSGLPSDRFSAERPEGSISTLTIQRTEQRDSAMYRCASSLGLGSTDTQYFGPGTRLTVL.

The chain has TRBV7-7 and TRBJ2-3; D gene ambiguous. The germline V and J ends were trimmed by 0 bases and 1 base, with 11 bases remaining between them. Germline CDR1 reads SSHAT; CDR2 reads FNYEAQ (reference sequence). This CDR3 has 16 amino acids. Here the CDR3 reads CASSLASGWGTDTQYF. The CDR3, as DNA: TGTGCCAGCAGCTTAGCCTCAGGATGGGGCACAGATACGCAGTATTTT.

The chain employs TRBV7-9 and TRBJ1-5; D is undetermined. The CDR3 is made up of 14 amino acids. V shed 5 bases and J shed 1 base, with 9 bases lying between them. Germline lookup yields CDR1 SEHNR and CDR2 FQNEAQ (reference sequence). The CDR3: CASSGRESNQPQHF. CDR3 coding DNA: TGTGCCAGCAGCGGACGGGAGAGCAATCAGCCCCAGCATTTT.

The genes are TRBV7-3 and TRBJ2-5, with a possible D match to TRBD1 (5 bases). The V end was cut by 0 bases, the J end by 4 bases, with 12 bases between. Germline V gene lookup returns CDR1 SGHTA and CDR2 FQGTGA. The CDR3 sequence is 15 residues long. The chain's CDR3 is CASSLTVGPGETQYF. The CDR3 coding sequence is TGTGCCAGCAGCTTAACTGTGGGGCCCGGAGAGACCCAGTACTTC.

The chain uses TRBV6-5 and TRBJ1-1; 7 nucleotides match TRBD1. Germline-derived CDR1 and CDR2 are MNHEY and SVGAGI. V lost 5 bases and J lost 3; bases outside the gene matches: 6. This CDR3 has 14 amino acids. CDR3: CASSLNRGYTEAFF. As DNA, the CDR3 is TGTGCCAGCAGTCTAAACAGGGGATACACTGAAGCTTTCTTT.

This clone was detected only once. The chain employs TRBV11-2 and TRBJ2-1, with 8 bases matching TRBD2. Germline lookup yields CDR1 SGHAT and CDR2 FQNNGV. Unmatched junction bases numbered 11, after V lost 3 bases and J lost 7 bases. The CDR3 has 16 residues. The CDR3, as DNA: TGTGCCAGCAGCTTCTCCGGAGGGAGCGGGAGTAATGAGCAGTTCTTC. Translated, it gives CASSFSGGSGSNEQFF.

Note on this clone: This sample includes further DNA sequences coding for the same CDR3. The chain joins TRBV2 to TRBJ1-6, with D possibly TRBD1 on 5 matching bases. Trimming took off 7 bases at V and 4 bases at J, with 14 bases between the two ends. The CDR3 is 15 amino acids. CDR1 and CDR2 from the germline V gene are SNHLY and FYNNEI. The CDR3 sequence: CASKSQTAYNSPLHF. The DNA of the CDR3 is TGTGCCAGCAAATCCCAGACAGCTTATAATTCACCCCTCCACTTT.

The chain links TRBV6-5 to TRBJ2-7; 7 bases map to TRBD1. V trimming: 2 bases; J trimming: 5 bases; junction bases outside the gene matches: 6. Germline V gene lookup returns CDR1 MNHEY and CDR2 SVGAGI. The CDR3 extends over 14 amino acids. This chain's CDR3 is CASSYTRQGDEQYF. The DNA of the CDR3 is TGTGCCAGCAGTTACACCAGACAGGGAGACGAGCAGTACTTC.

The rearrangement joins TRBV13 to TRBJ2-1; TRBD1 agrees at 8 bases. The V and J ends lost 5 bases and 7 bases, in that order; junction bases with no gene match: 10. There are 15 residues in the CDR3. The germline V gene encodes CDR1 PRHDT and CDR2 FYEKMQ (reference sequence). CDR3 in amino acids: CASSLSLDRVNEQFF. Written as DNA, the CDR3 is TGTGCCAGCAGCCTTAGTTTGGACAGGGTGAATGAGCAGTTCTTC.

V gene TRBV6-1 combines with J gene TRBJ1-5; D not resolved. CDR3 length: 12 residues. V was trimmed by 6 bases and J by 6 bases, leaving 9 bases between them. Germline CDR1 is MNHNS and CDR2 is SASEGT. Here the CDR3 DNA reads TGTGCCAGCAGGGAGGTTAGTCAGCCCCAGCATTTT. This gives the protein CASREVSQPQHF.

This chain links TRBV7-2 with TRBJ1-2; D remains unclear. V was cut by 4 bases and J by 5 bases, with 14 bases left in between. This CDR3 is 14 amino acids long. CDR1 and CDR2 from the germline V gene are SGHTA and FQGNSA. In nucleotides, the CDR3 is TGTGCCAGCAGCTCTCCATTCAGGAGGTATGGCTACACCTTC. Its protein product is CASSSPFRRYGYTF. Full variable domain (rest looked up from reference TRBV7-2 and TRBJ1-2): GAGVSQSPSNKVTEKGKDVELRCDPISGHTALYWYRQSLGQGLEFLIYFQGNSAPDKSGLPSDRFSAERTGGSVSTLTIQRTQQEDSAVYLCASSSPFRRYGYTFGSGTRLTVV.

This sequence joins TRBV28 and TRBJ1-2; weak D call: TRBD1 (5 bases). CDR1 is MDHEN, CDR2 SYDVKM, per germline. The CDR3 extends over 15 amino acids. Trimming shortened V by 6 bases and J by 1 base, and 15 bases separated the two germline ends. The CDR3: CASRSGGTDNYGYTF. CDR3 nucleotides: TGTGCCAGCAGATCTGGGGGGACTGATAACTATGGCTACACCTTC.

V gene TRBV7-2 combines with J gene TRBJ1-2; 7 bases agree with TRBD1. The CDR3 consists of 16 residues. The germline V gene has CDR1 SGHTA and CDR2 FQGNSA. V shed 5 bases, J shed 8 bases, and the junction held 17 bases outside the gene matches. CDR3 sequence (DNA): TGTGCCAGCAGCACCCACGCGGGGGGCCAGGGGGGAGGCTACACCTTC. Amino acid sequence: CASSTHAGGQGGGYTF.

The CDR3 sequence is CATRQVTYEQYF. In nucleotides, the CDR3 is TGTGCCACCCGACAGGTAACCTACGAGCAGTACTTC. This sequence joins TRBV6-1 and TRBJ2-7; D perhaps matches TRBD1 (6 bases). The CDR3 spans 12 residues. Germline V gene sequence: CDR1 MNHNS, CDR2 SASEGT. Trimming removed 10 bases at V and 2 bases at J, with 12 bases between.

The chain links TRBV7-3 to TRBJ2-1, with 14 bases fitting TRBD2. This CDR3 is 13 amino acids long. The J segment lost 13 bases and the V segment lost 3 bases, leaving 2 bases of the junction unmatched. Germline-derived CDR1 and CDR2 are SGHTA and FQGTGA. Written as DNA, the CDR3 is TGTGCCAGCAGCTTGACTAGCGGGGGGGATCAGTTCTTC. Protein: CASSLTSGGDQFF.

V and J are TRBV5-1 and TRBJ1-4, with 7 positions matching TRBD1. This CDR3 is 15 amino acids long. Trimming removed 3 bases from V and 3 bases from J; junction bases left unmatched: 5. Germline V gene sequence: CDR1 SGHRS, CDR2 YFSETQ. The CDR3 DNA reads TGCGCCAGCAGCTCACAGGGGTTGGCTAATGAAAAACTGTTTTTT. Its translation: CASSSQGLANEKLFF.

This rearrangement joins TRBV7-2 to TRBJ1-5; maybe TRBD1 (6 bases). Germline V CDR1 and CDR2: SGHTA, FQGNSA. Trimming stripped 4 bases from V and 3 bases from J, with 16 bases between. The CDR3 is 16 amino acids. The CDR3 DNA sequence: TGTGCCAGCAGCTCCTGGGAGGGGGTTCCCAATCAGCCCCAGCATTTT. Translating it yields CASSSWEGVPNQPQHF.

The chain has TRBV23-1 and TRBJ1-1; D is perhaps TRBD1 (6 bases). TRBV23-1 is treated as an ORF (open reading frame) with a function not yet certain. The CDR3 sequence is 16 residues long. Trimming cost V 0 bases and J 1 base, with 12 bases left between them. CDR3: CASSQSKDSENTEAFF. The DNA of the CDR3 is TGCGCCAGCAGTCAATCGAAGGACAGCGAGAACACTGAAGCTTTCTTT.

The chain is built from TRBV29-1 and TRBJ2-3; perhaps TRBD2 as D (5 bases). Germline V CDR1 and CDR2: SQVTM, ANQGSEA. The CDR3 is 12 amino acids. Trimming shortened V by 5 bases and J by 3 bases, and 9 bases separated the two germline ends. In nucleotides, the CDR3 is TGCAGCGTTATAGAGGGTACAGATACGCAGTATTTT. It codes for CSVIEGTDTQYF.